The subject of this entry is one TCR beta chain. The V gene's germline CDR1 is WNHNN and CDR2 SYGVQD (reference sequence). The ends were cut back, 6 bases at V and 4 bases at J, with 15 bases in the middle. The CDR3 contains 14 residues. Original handling: Counts of nucleated cells, estimated from reference gene primer amplification, were obtained. TCRdb keeps only in-frame clones here, not all; method: immunoSEQ multiplex PCR. V, J and clone size were drawn from that table, and D and trimming were deduced from the DNA. The repertoire holds more than 120,000 clones, 84% seen once, with 4.8% in the top ten. The sample is drawn from a study of blood T cell repertoires in COVID-19.

The clonotype originates from a human donor in a cohort sampled during active COVID-19. Sequencing was performed on peripheral blood. The chain employs TRBV10-1 and TRBJ1-1; a possible D gene is TRBD1 (5 bases). The CDR3 DNA reads TGCGCCAGCAGCAGGGATTTCATAATCACTGAAGCTTTCTTT. Encoded protein: CASSRDFIITEAFF.